This TCR beta chain appears in the sequencing data of a study of OX40 agonist ivuxolimab in advanced cancers. Study as a whole: Dose-escalation patients had hepatocellular carcinoma, melanoma, renal cell or head and neck cancer. The dose-escalation cohort was around 83% male, with a mean age of approximately 62 years, ranging about 23 to 90. The eligibility criteria allowed prior anti-PD-1, anti-PD-L1 or anti-CTLA-4 therapy, and 40% had some.

Study-wide results and limits: Relative to CD4+, CD8+ T cells held more expanded clones on average.

Measured with immunoSEQ multiplex PCR; TCRdb has only the in-frame clones, and not every one. The sample has approximately 30,000 clones; roughly 89% are singletons. About this clone: Its antigen is currently unknown.

The CDR3 consists of 15 residues. Germline V gives CDR1 SGHRS, CDR2 YFSETQ. V lost 0 bases to trimming and J lost 3 bases, with 10 bases between them. The material was CD4+ or CD8+ T cells sorted from blood, obtained in a trial of the OX40 agonist ivuxolimab. This rearrangement joins TRBV5-1 to TRBJ1-3; a weak D match, TRBD1 (6 bases). The receptor comes from an adult with an advanced solid tumor such as melanoma, head and neck, liver or kidney cancer. The CDR3 nucleotides are TGCGCCAGCAGCTTGGCCCCGGGACATGGAAACACCATATATTTT. As protein: CASSLAPGHGNTIYF. Supplemented by reference TRBV5-1 and TRBJ1-3, the full variable domain reads KAGVTQTPRYLIKTRGQQVTLSCSPISGHRSVSWYQQTPGQGLQFLFEYFSETQRNKGNFPGRFSGRQFSNSRSEMNVSTLELGDSALYLCASSLAPGHGNTIYFGEGSWLTVV.